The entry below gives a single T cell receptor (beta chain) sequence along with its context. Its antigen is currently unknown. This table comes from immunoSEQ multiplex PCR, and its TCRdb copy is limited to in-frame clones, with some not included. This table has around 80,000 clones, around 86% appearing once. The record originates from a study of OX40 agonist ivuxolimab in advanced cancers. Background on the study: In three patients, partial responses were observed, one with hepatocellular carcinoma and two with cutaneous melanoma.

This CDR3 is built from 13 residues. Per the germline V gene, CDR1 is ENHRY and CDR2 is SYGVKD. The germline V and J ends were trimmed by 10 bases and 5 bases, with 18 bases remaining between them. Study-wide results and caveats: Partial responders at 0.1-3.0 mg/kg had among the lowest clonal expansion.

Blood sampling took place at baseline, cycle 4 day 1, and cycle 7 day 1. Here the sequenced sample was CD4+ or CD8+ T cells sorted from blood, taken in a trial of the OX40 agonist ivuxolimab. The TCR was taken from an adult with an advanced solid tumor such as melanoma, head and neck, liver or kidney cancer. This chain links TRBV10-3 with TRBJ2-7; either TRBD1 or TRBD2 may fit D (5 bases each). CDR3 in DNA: TGTGCCAGCTCCGGGACGAAGATCCACGAGCAGTACTTC. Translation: CASSGTKIHEQYF.